Sequencing of this T cell receptor (beta chain) was carried out in a study of blood T cell repertoires in COVID-19. This clone was detected only once. The assay was immunoSEQ multiplex PCR, and TCRdb's table has in-frame clones only and misses some. The repertoire has under 250,000 clones, roughly 92% of them found once; the top ten carry around 0.84%. Sequenced sample: peripheral blood. The TCR comes from a man aged 60 to 69 with COVID-19, enrolled during active disease.

The CDR3 nucleotides are TGTGCCAGCAGCCCCTCGGGCCTAGCGGACAATGAGCAGTTCTTC. Its protein product is CASSPSGLADNEQFF. This rearrangement joins TRBV5-4 to TRBJ2-1; 7 nucleotides agree with TRBD2. Germline V gene lookup returns CDR1 SGHNT and CDR2 YYREEE (reference sequence). The CDR3 is 15 amino acids. V was clipped by 4 bases and J by 5 bases; unmatched bases: 9. The full variable domain, completed using reference TRBV5-4 and TRBJ2-1, is ETGVTQSPTHLIKTRGQQVTLRCSSQSGHNTVSWYQQALGQGPQFIFQYYREEENGRGNFPPRFSGLQFPNYSSELNVNALELDDSALYLCASSPSGLADNEQFFGPGTRLTVL.